This TCR gamma chain was found in a study of intestinal T cells in coeliac disease. On the study more broadly: TRG cohort coeliac patients averaged approximately 17 years; controls averaged roughly 55.

LymphoTrack primers amplified TRG sequences from approximately 180 ng of biopsy DNA. TCRdb reprocessed the multiplex PCR reads through CATT. Of over 1,200 gamma-chain clones listed, approximately 56% are singletons. By frequency in the sample, this clone is large. The antigen is not known. The same CDR3 can be traced to other DNA sequences in this sample. About eleven formalin-fixed paraffin-embedded scrolls, each 5 µm thick, supplied each case's genomic DNA. Trimming took 8 bases from V and 4 from J; bases not matched to a gene: 8. CDR3 length: 14 residues. Points from the study as a whole: TRG-based classification had a reported leave-one-out accuracy of 87%.

The receptor comes from a human donor with celiac disease. The gene calls are TRGV10 and TRGJP1. TRGV10 is placed among ORFs of uncertain function. Input material: a duodenal biopsy. The CDR3 protein is CAAWERVTGWFKIF. The CDR3, as DNA: TGTGCTGCGTGGGAGCGGGTCACTGGTTGGTTCAAGATATTT.